The present T cell receptor (beta chain) was sequenced within a study of T cells expressing NK-cell markers. At the level of the study: With respect to HCMV, most of the eight sequenced donors were seropositive, and one was seronegative.

Beta-chain TCR cDNA was generated via 5'RACE template switching with UMIs. TCRdb re-called the 5' RACE reads and catalogs CDR3 proteins one per entry, DNA excluded. The listing contains about 460,000 distinct CDR3 sequences. Turning to this clonotype: Its matching antigen is unknown.

The CDR3 sequence is 18 residues long. Germline-derived CDR1 and CDR2 are SGHRS and YFSETQ. Overall study findings and caveats: Expanded NKG2C+ T cell clones were not confirmed as HCMV-specific.

The chain employs TRBV5-1 and TRBJ2-2; the TRBD2 assignment by TCRdb is unverifiable without DNA. The clonotype originates from a woman in her fifties or sixties in good health. The sequencing input was blood T cells: a sorted CD56 or NKG2C T cell subset, CD4+ or CD8+ T cells, or bulk PBMC T cells (not recorded which). This CDR3 reads CASSTGTSGNWNTGELFF.